These T cell receptor beta chains were read from a single sample in a study of blood T cell repertoires in COVID-19. Sequenced by immunoSEQ multiplex PCR; TCRdb stores in-frame clones only, minus some. This table has 250,000 to 300,000 clones, approximately 90% appearing once. What was sequenced was PBMCs or T cells enriched from blood (not recorded which). The receptors stem from a man between 18 and 35 years old who had recovered from COVID-19. Both conserved end residues are part of each CDR3. Each record gives: V gene, D gene, J gene, clone size, CDR3 DNA, CDR3 protein. A D gene is named only where the DNA matches it firmly. Rows may omit the clone size; those that give it use once, few, many or a size class.

TRBV10-3	-	TRBJ2-7	-	TGTGCCATCAGTAAAGAGGTCAGGGGAGTGGGGGAGCAGTACTTC	CAISKEVRGVGEQYF
TRBV18	-	TRBJ1-2	-	TGTGCCAGCTCACCAACTGGCAGGGACTATGGCTACACCTTC	CASSPTGRDYGYTF
TRBV25-1	-	TRBJ2-3	-	TGTGCCAGCAGTGGAGGGGACAACACAGATACGCAGTATTTT	CASSGGDNTDTQYF
TRBV19	-	TRBJ1-5	-	TGTGCCAGTAGTCCCCGGGGATTTAGCAATCAGCCCCAGCATTTT	CASSPRGFSNQPQHF
TRBV27	-	TRBJ2-5	-	TGTGCCAGCAGTTTACAGGGCGAGGAGACCCAGTACTTC	CASSLQGEETQYF
TRBV10-3	-	TRBJ2-5	-	TGTGCCACGCGGACAGACAAAACGGGGGAGACCCAGTACTTC	CATRTDKTGETQYF
TRBV7-2	TRBD1	TRBJ2-1	once	TGTGCCAGCAGCCCCACAGGGGTCGGAGAGCAGTTCTTC	CASSPTGVGEQFF
TRBV21-1	-	TRBJ2-1	-	TGTGCCAGCAGCATGCCGTCGGCCTGGCAGGGGGCACGCGAGCAGTTCTTC	CASSMPSAWQGAREQFF
TRBV15	TRBD2	TRBJ2-1	-	TGTGCCACCAGCAGAGCAATAATAGCGGGAGGGCCAAATGAGCAGTTCTTC	CATSRAIIAGGPNEQFF
TRBV6-1	TRBD2	TRBJ2-1	few	TGTGCCAGCAGTGAATCGGGGGGCTCCTACAATGAGCAGTTCTTC	CASSESGGSYNEQFF
TRBV10-3	-	TRBJ2-3	once	TGTGCCACCAACGAGGACAACACTAGCACAGATACGCAGTATTTT	CATNEDNTSTDTQYF
TRBV7-2	-	TRBJ1-1	-	TGTGCCAGCAGCCTAAGGAGACAGGTGAACACTGAAGCTTTCTTT	CASSLRRQVNTEAFF
TRBV5-4	-	TRBJ2-5	-	TGTGCCAGCAGCGACGCCAGGGGTGGAGAGACCCAGTACTTC	CASSDARGGETQYF
TRBV4-1	-	TRBJ2-7	once	TGCGCCAGCAGCCTCCACCCGGGAGGGGGCGCGGAAGCCTACGAGCAGTACTTC	CASSLHPGGGAEAYEQYF
TRBV20-1	-	TRBJ2-7	few	TGCAGTGCCCAAAACTCCTACGAGCAGTACTTC	CSAQNSYEQYF
TRBV29-1	TRBD1	TRBJ2-2	once	TGCAGCATTGACAGGGACACCGGGGAGCTGTTTTTT	CSIDRDTGELFF
TRBV12-3/TRBV12-4	-	TRBJ1-2	-	TGTGCCAGCAGTCCTTCCAGAATCTATGGCTACACCTTC	CASSPSRIYGYTF
TRBV25-1	-	TRBJ1-2	-	TGTGCCAGCAGTGCGAGGATCTATGGCTACACCTTC	CASSARIYGYTF
TRBV2	-	TRBJ1-4	-	TGTGCCAGCAGTGAAAACGGTGCAACTAATGAAAAACTGTTTTTT	CASSENGATNEKLFF
TRBV4-1	-	TRBJ1-1	-	TGCGCCAGCAGCCAACAGGGAATCATGAACACTGAAGCTTTCTTT	CASSQQGIMNTEAFF
TRBV29-1	TRBD2	TRBJ2-5	-	TGCAGCGTTGTACTAGCGGCAGAGACCCAGTACTTC	CSVVLAAETQYF
TRBV5-1	-	TRBJ1-1	-	TGCGCCAGCAGCTTGGGCAGGGTAGGGGTGAACACTGAAGCTTTCTTT	CASSLGRVGVNTEAFF
TRBV3-1/TRBV3-2	-	TRBJ2-7	-	TGTGCCAGCAGCCAAGAAGGGGGGGCGCGAGACGAGCAGTACTTC	CASSQEGGARDEQYF
TRBV5-1	-	TRBJ1-2	-	TGCGCCAGCAGCTCCCGGGGGGGCGGCTATGGCTACACCTTC	CASSSRGGGYGYTF
TRBV3-1/TRBV3-2	TRBD2	TRBJ2-1	-	TGTGCCAGCAGCCTTCGACTAGCTTCGAATGAGCAGTTCTTC	CASSLRLASNEQFF
TRBV5-1	TRBD2	TRBJ2-2	-	TGCGCCAGCAGAGAGCTAGCGGGGGATGCCGGGGAGCTGTTTTTT	CASRELAGDAGELFF
TRBV3-1/TRBV3-2	-	TRBJ2-7	-	TGTGCCAGCAGCCAGGGCCTACAGACAGCAGAGCAGTACTTC	CASSQGLQTAEQYF
TRBV29-1	-	TRBJ1-2	-	TGCAGCGTTGAAGATCGGGACTATGGCTACACCTTC	CSVEDRDYGYTF